Below are 14 T cell receptor beta chains sequenced from a single sample in a study of identifying expanded T cells in peripheral blood. Produced via immunoSEQ multiplex PCR; TCRdb's table is partial and in-frame only. The table lists over 70,000 clones, 85% to 90% of them singletons. The material sequenced was blood. These receptors were taken from a person aged 18-70 years in good health.

This chain links TRBV27 with TRBJ1-5; possible D gene TRBD1, 6 bases. CDR1 MNHEY and CDR2 SMNVEV come from the germline V gene (reference sequence). This CDR3 has 14 residues. V gave up 6 bases and J gave up 5 bases, with 14 bases separating them. The CDR3: CASSRQEGHQPQHF. The CDR3 bases are TGTGCCAGCAGCAGACAGGAGGGGCATCAGCCCCAGCATTTT.

The V and J genes are TRBV19 and TRBJ2-1, with 7 bases aligning to TRBD2. The CDR3 sequence is 16 residues long. The germline CDR1 and CDR2 sequences are LNHDA and SQIVND (reference sequence). V was pared by 2 bases and J by 7 bases, with 11 bases of the junction left unmatched. CDR3 protein: CASSIRTGTTTNEQFF. CDR3 sequence (DNA): TGTGCCAGTAGTATAAGGACCGGGACTACTACGAATGAGCAGTTCTTC.

This chain uses TRBV5-1 with TRBJ1-3; no clear D. This CDR3 comprises 14 residues. Trimming removed 1 base at V and 0 bases at J, with 5 bases between. Germline V gene sequence: CDR1 SGHRS, CDR2 YFSETQ. The CDR3 loop reads CASSLFGSGNTIYF. The DNA of the CDR3 is TGCGCCAGCAGCTTGTTCGGCTCTGGAAACACCATATATTTT.

The count of this clone is one. The chain is built from TRBV5-1 and TRBJ2-7; 11 bases map to TRBD2. With V trimmed by 2 bases and J by 2 bases, 3 bases remained unmatched. Germline V gene data show CDR1 as SGHRS and CDR2 as YFSETQ. CDR3 length: 15 residues. The CDR3: CASSFGTSGTYEQYF. The CDR3 DNA is TGCGCCAGCAGCTTCGGGACTAGCGGTACCTACGAGCAGTACTTC.

This sequence joins TRBV7-9 and TRBJ2-7; the match to TRBD1 covers 10 bases. Germline CDR1 and CDR2: SEHNR and FQNEAQ (reference sequence). V shed 5 bases and J 1 base; nucleotides not matched to a gene: 5. The CDR3 runs 15 residues. The CDR3 DNA is TGTGCCAGCAGCCCGGGGACAGGGGCTTCCTACGAGCAGTACTTC. This codes for CASSPGTGASYEQYF.

This clone showed up many times. The gene calls are TRBV19 and TRBJ1-2, with D possibly TRBD1 on 6 matching bases. CDR3 length: 14 amino acids. Germline V lookup: CDR1 LNHDA, CDR2 SQIVND (reference sequence). The germline V and J ends were trimmed by 5 bases and 10 bases, with 20 bases remaining between them. The CDR3 bases are TGTGCCAGTAGTCCCCGGGACAAGGAGGTTGTCTACACCTTC. Residues: CASSPRDKEVVYTF.

The chain employs TRBV18 and TRBJ1-6; no definite D call. CDR3 length: 14 residues. Trimming pared 6 bases from V and 8 bases from J, leaving 14 bases between. Germline V gene data show CDR1 as KGHSH and CDR2 as LQKENI. Here the CDR3 DNA reads TGTGCCAGCTCGCGGGAAGTTGGGGATTCACCCCTCCACTTT. Protein product: CASSREVGDSPLHF.

V and J are TRBV20-1 and TRBJ1-2, with D unresolved. The CDR3 is 11 residues long. The germline V gene encodes CDR1 DFQATT and CDR2 SNEGSKA (reference sequence). V gave up 6 bases and J gave up 2 bases, with 7 bases separating them. This chain's CDR3 is CSAVKNYGYTF. CDR3 bases: TGCAGTGCCGTGAAGAACTATGGCTACACCTTC.

The V and J genes are TRBV25-1 and TRBJ1-5; no clear D. CDR1 is MGHDK, CDR2 SYGVNS, per germline. The CDR3 spans 15 residues. Trimming removed 1 base from V and 1 base from J, with 8 bases in between. CDR3 sequence reads: CASSESEGSNQPQHF. The CDR3 DNA reads as TGTGCCAGCAGTGAATCTGAAGGAAGCAATCAGCCCCAGCATTTT.

CDR3 DNA sequence: TGTGCCAGCAGCTTGGGGCTAGCGGCTTACAATGAGCAGTTCTTC. Protein product: CASSLGLAAYNEQFF. The J gene is TRBJ2-1, the V gene TRBV7-8; 7 bases align to TRBD2. The CDR3 has 15 residues. Germline loops: CDR1 SGHVS, CDR2 FQNEAQ. Trimming cost V 3 bases and J 4 bases; bases outside gene matches: 6.

This chain connects TRBV29-1 to TRBJ1-5; D possibly corresponds to TRBD1 (5 bases). Germline V gene lookup returns CDR1 SQVTM and CDR2 ANQGSEA. The CDR3 covers 13 residues. The V end lost 4 bases, the J end lost 5 bases, and 12 bases lay between the germline ends. The CDR3 sequence: CSVGSGKYQPQHF. The CDR3 DNA sequence: TGCAGCGTTGGGTCAGGGAAGTATCAGCCCCAGCATTTT.

This clone occurred once. The CDR3 protein is CASSQQGFPYGYTF. CDR3 DNA: TGCGCCAGCAGCCAGCAGGGGTTCCCCTATGGCTACACCTTC. The V gene is TRBV5-1, the J gene TRBJ1-2; TRBD1 might be the D (6 bases). V was cut by 4 bases and J by 4 bases, with 14 bases left in between. Germline assignment: CDR1 SGHRS and CDR2 YFSETQ. The CDR3 spans 14 residues.

This sequence joins TRBV7-9 and TRBJ1-3, with TRBD1 as a possible D gene (5 bases). Germline CDR1 SEHNR, CDR2 FQNEAQ (reference sequence). The length of the CDR3 is 16 residues. Trimming took off 2 bases at V and 8 bases at J, with 19 bases between the two ends. CDR3 protein: CASSLRPTVLRHTIYF. The CDR3 region has the DNA TGTGCCAGCAGCTTACGGCCGACAGTGCTAAGACACACCATATATTTT.

The gene calls are TRBV18 and TRBJ1-2, with a tentative D call TRBD1 (5 bases). The germline V gene encodes CDR1 KGHSH and CDR2 LQKENI. The CDR3 has 16 residues. Trimming took 3 bases from V and 0 from J, leaving 14 bases between them. The CDR3 reads CASSPQEWGTNYGYTF. The CDR3 DNA reads TGTGCCAGCTCACCGCAAGAGTGGGGGACTAACTATGGCTACACCTTC.